The sequence of this TCR beta chain was determined in a study of CD8 T cells in ankylosing spondylitis. Library preparation for TCR beta used quantitative 5'-RACE with molecular barcodes. TCRdb called the 5' RACE reads again in MiXCR, with one record for every CDR3 protein. In the table there are some 90,000 distinct CDR3 sequences, around 30% of which are singletons. Only a few counts were recorded for this clonotype. Its cognate antigen is unknown. Regarding the study as a whole: Both synovial fluid and blood in reactive arthritis had previously been reported to carry some motif variants. Significant enrichment of disease-linked clones was reportedly seen in matched ankylosing spondylitis synovial fluid. Disease-linked clones displayed a CD8+ phenotype and appeared relatively rarely in peripheral blood.

The TCR comes from a male donor with ankylosing spondylitis or in good health (not recorded which). The sequencing sample was made of blood, either unsorted or a sorted T cell fraction (not recorded which).

The CDR3 is CSARDPGYETQYF. Here the CDR3 DNA reads TGCAGTGCTAGAGATCCGGGTTACGAGACCCAGTACTTC. The V call is TRBV20-1, the J call TRBJ2-5; D gene unclear. The germline CDR1 and CDR2 sequences are DFQATT and SNEGSKA (reference sequence). The CDR3 consists of 13 residues. Trimming pared 0 bases from V and 5 bases from J, leaving 10 bases between.